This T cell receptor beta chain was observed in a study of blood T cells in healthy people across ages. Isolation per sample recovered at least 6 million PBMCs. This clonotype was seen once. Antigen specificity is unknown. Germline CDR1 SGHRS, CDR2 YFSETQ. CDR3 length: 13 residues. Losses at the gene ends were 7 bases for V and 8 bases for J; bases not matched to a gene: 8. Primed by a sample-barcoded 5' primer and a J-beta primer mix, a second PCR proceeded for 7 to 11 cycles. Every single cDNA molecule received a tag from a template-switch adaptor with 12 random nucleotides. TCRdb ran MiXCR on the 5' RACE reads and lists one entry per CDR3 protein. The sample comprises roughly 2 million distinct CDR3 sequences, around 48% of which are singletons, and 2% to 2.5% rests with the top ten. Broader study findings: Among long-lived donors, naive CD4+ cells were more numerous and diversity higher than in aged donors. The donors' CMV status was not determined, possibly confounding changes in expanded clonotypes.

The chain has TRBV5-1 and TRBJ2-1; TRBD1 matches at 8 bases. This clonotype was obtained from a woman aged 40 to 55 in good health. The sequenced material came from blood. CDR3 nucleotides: TGCGCCAGCGGACAGGGTAATCCGGATGAGCAGTTCTTC. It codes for CASGQGNPDEQFF.